One and the same sample provided the 9 T cell receptor beta chains below, sequenced in a study of CD8+ T cells in alopecia areata (dated by TCRdb to the late 2010s). This sample's treatment or condition label indicates: oral pan-JAK inhibitor, 5-10 mg twice daily. Library generation was performed with the immunoSEQ multiplex PCR assay. For TCR sequencing, RNA was extracted from every sample and reverse transcribed into cDNA to serve as template. TCRdb took this table from immuneACCESS and kept in-frame rearrangements with V and J called. Such tables lack part of the clones; where checked against another copy, unresolved V genes explain under half of the gap, and the rest is unexplained. In all, the sample holds over 90,000 clones, and approximately 84% of those were seen once. 11% of the sample is held by the ten biggest clonotypes. The specimen comprised CD8+ T cells sorted from blood, sampled at roughly week 30, from a patient treated with tofacitinib. These receptors came from a human donor with alopecia areata.

This clone was seen only once. V gene TRBV4-1 combines with J gene TRBJ2-1; TRBD2 agrees at 9 bases. The germline gives CDR1 MGHRA, CDR2 YSYEKL. There are 15 residues in the CDR3. V was pared by 5 bases and J by 8 bases, with 10 bases of the junction left unmatched. DNA for the CDR3: TGCGCCAGCAGCGAAGCTATTAGCGGGAGATATGAGCAGTTCTTC. Its protein product is CASSEAISGRYEQFF.

This clone was detected once. This sequence joins TRBV6-1 and TRBJ1-6; D is possibly TRBD1 (6 bases). V lost 4 bases and J lost 3, with 19 bases in between. The CDR3 is 18 residues long. Germline CDR1 is MNHNS and CDR2 is SASEGT. The CDR3 DNA sequence: TGTGCCAGCAGTGCGTCGGACAGTCCTCCCAGCTATAATTCACCCCTCCACTTT. Encoded protein: CASSASDSPPSYNSPLHF.

This chain links TRBV27 with TRBJ2-7; D not certain. The V and J ends lost 4 bases and 0 bases respectively, with 7 bases between them. Looked up from germline, CDR1 is MNHEY and CDR2 is SMNVEV (reference sequence). The CDR3 sequence is 13 residues long. The CDR3 DNA follows: TGTGCCAGCAGTTCGGCAAACTCCTACGAGCAGTACTTC. Its protein product is CASSSANSYEQYF.

The J gene is TRBJ2-1, the V gene TRBV30; 8 bases align to TRBD2. Per the germline V gene, CDR1 is GTSNPN and CDR2 is SVGIG (reference sequence). The CDR3 has 13 amino acids. V shed 2 bases, J shed 8 bases, and the junction held 5 bases outside the gene matches. CDR3 in DNA: TGTGCCTGGAGTCGCTATAGCGGGGATGAGCAGTTCTTC. Encoded protein: CAWSRYSGDEQFF.

The rearrangement links TRBV19 to TRBJ2-7, with D possibly called TRBD1 or TRBD2 (5 bases each). CDR1 and CDR2 (germline): LNHDA, SQIVND (reference sequence). This CDR3 spans 14 amino acids. Trimming removed 6 bases from V and 3 bases from J, with 15 bases in between. CDR3 DNA: TGTGCCAGTAGCGGAGGACAAACTTACTACGAGCAGTACTTC. This gives the protein CASSGGQTYYEQYF.

This chain uses TRBV5-4 with TRBJ2-1, with a possible D match to TRBD2 (5 bases). The CDR3 has 14 amino acids. Germline CDR1 SGHNT, CDR2 YYREEE (reference sequence). Trimming removed 4 bases from V and 9 bases from J, with 17 bases in between. CDR3 region: CASSPLEVLGEQFF. The CDR3, as DNA: TGTGCCAGCAGCCCACTAGAGGTACTGGGTGAGCAGTTCTTC.

The chain is built from TRBV18 and TRBJ2-1, with TRBD1 matching over 10 bases. There are 16 residues in the CDR3. Trimming took 2 bases from V and 4 from J; bases not matched to a gene: 5. Per the germline V gene, CDR1 is KGHSH and CDR2 is LQKENI. CDR3 DNA sequence: TGTGCCAGCTCACCAGCAAGGACAGGGGGTTACAATGAGCAGTTCTTC. As protein: CASSPARTGGYNEQFF.

The chain couples TRBV5-1 to TRBJ2-3, with 7 bases lining up with TRBD2. The CDR3 loop spans 15 amino acids. Per the germline V gene, CDR1 is SGHRS and CDR2 is YFSETQ. The junction had 5 bases not matched to a gene; V was cut back by 2 bases and J by 2 bases. The CDR3 bases are TGCGCCAGCAGCTTAGCTAGCGGAAACACAGATACGCAGTATTTT. Translated, it gives CASSLASGNTDTQYF.

This chain links TRBV7-9 with TRBJ1-6; D call uncertain. Germline CDR1 and CDR2: SEHNR and FQNEAQ (reference sequence). V was trimmed by 5 bases and J by 4 bases, leaving 3 bases between them. This CDR3 contains 12 residues. CDR3 in amino acids: CASSTYNSPLHF. The CDR3 DNA follows: TGTGCCAGCAGCACATATAATTCACCCCTCCACTTT.